This entry describes one TCR beta chain. Its specificity is not known. TCRdb's copy holds only in-frame clones and misses some; the assay was immunoSEQ multiplex PCR. The sample shows about 2.3 million clones, 92% of them seen only once. The CDR3 sequence is 17 residues long. CDR1 LGHNA and CDR2 YNFKEQ come from the germline V gene. Trimming at V came to 4 bases and at J to 4 bases, leaving 10 bases not matched to a gene. The sample originates from a study of shared clonotypes between healthy human individuals. Overall study results and limits: It was anticipated that sequencing depth would influence how many clonotypes donors shared. Naive CD4 clonotypes were shared across a few donors at around 5.4%.

The material sequenced was naive CD4+ T cells from PBMCs. Subset: CD45RA+ positively selected. V and J are TRBV4-2 and TRBJ2-1; 10 bases line up with TRBD2. The source is a man between 18 and 29 years old in good health. Some clones in this sample may be carry-over from other donors' samples. As DNA, the CDR3 is TGTGCCAGCAGCCCGCAGACTTGGACTAGCGGTTACAATGAGCAGTTCTTC. Its translation is CASSPQTWTSGYNEQFF.